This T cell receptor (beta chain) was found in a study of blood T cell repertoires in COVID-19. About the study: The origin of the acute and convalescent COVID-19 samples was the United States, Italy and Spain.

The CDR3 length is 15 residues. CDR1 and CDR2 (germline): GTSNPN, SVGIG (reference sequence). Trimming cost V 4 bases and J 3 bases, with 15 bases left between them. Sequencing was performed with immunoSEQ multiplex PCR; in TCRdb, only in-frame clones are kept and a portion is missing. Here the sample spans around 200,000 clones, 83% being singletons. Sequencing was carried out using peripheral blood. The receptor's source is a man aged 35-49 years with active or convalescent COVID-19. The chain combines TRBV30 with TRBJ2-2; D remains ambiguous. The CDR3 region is CAWTPLHGDTGELFF. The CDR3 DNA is TGTGCCTGGACCCCCCTTCACGGAGACACCGGGGAGCTGTTTTTT. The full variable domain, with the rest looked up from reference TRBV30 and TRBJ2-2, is SQTIHQWPATLVQPVGSPLSLECTVEGTSNPNLYWYRQAAGRGLQLLFYSVGIGQISSEVPQNLSASRPQDRQFILSSKKLLLSDSGFYLCAWTPLHGDTGELFFGEGSRLTVL.